A single sample is the source of the 18 T cell receptor beta chains below, sequenced in a study of neurological immune-mediated disorders. TCRdb called the 5' RACE reads again in MiXCR, with one record for every CDR3 protein. The top ten hold 2.8% of the sample, which has some 65,000 distinct CDR3 sequences, less than 5.5% seen once. Sequenced input: PBMCs. These receptors originate from a woman aged 30 to 39 with multiple sclerosis.

This clonotype was seen at least ten times. This chain links TRBV6-5 with TRBJ2-7, with 8 bases aligning to TRBD1. Germline V gene data show CDR1 as MNHEY and CDR2 as SVGAGI. J gave up 1 base and V 6 bases, and 5 bases lay outside the gene matches. This CDR3 has 14 residues. In DNA form, the CDR3 reads TGTGCCAGCAGAAGGGACAGGACTTCCTACGAGCAGTACTTC. It specifies CASRRDRTSYEQYF.

The V call is TRBV20-1, the J call TRBJ1-2; D uncertain. V was clipped by 5 bases and J by 5 bases, with 15 bases between them. The germline CDR1 and CDR2 sequences are DFQATT and SNEGSKA (reference sequence). The CDR3 runs to 13 residues. This chain's CDR3 is CSAVRNLEYGYTF. For the CDR3, the DNA is TGCAGTGCTGTCCGAAATTTGGAATATGGCTACACCTTC.

This clonotype was seen many times. The chain combines TRBV5-1 with TRBJ2-5, with D perhaps TRBD1 or TRBD2 (5 bases each). The germline V and J ends were trimmed by 0 bases and 1 base, with 10 bases remaining between them. CDR1 and CDR2 from the germline V gene are SGHRS and YFSETQ. The CDR3 length is 15 residues. The CDR3: CASSLAGTVQETQYF. CDR3 nucleotide sequence: TGCGCCAGCAGCTTGGCCGGGACGGTCCAAGAGACCCAGTACTTC.

This clonotype has only a few counts. The V call is TRBV5-1, the J call TRBJ2-7; D gene ambiguous. Germline CDR1 and CDR2: SGHRS and YFSETQ. V shed 5 bases and J shed 0 bases, with 9 bases lying between them. CDR3 length equals 13 residues. This CDR3 is CASSLSASYEQYF. The CDR3 DNA reads as TGCGCCAGCAGTCTCTCAGCCTCCTACGAGCAGTACTTC.

This clonotype was seen at least ten times. The rearrangement links TRBV5-1 to TRBJ2-1; 7 nucleotides align to TRBD1. The CDR3 consists of 16 residues. With V trimmed by 2 bases and J by 4 bases, 9 bases remained unmatched. Germline values: CDR1 SGHRS, CDR2 YFSETQ. The CDR3 sequence: CASSLKGGAEYNEQFF. Here the CDR3 DNA reads TGCGCCAGCAGCTTAAAAGGGGGCGCGGAGTACAATGAGCAGTTCTTC.

In this sample, this clonotype turned up a few times. A much more abundant neighbour one base away suggests this may be a read error. The chain combines TRBV5-1 with TRBJ2-7; the match to TRBD1 covers 7 bases. CDR1 is SGHRS and CDR2 is YFSETQ in the germline V gene. Trimming at V came to 4 bases and at J to 7 bases, leaving 11 bases not matched to a gene. CDR3 length: 14 amino acids. The CDR3 protein is CASSAPAGGKEQYF. CDR3 nucleotides: TGCGCCAGCAGCGCACCGGCAGGGGGTAAAGAGCAGTACTTC.

The chain has TRBV20-1 and TRBJ2-5, with no clear D. The germline gives CDR1 DFQATT, CDR2 SNEGSKA (reference sequence). The CDR3 loop spans 10 amino acids. V gave up 3 bases and J gave up 3 bases, with 2 bases separating them. The CDR3 is CSASKETQYF. Written as DNA, the CDR3 is TGCAGTGCTAGCAAAGAGACCCAGTACTTC.

The table lists this clonotype with many counts. The genes are TRBV5-1 and TRBJ2-7, with a weak D call TRBD1 (5 bases). This CDR3 contains 12 residues. Germline V CDR1 and CDR2: SGHRS, YFSETQ. V gave up 5 bases and J gave up 3 bases, with 9 bases separating them. The CDR3 protein is CASRKDNYEQYF. The CDR3 DNA reads as TGCGCCAGCAGAAAGGACAACTACGAGCAGTACTTC.

Ten or more counts support this clonotype. The rearrangement links TRBV7-9 to TRBJ2-3; the D gene is possibly TRBD1 (5 bases). The CDR3 consists of 12 residues. From germline, CDR1 is SEHNR and CDR2 FQNEAQ (reference sequence). V was pared by 5 bases and J by 4 bases, with 7 bases between. The CDR3 nucleotides read TGTGCCAGCAGCGGGGCAGCAGATACGCAGTATTTT. This translates into CASSGAADTQYF.

This clonotype was picked up many times. The V gene is TRBV20-1, the J gene TRBJ2-1; D is unclear. The germline V gene encodes CDR1 DFQATT and CDR2 SNEGSKA (reference sequence). The V end lost 3 bases, the J end lost 6 bases, and 9 bases lay between the germline ends. The CDR3 is 12 amino acids. DNA for the CDR3: TGCAGTGCTAGGTGGCAACTCAATGAGCAGTTCTTC. It specifies CSARWQLNEQFF.

This clonotype was detected many times. The genes are TRBV6-2 or TRBV6-3 and TRBJ2-5; D possibly corresponds to TRBD1 (5 bases). Germline V gene data show CDR1 as MNHEY and CDR2 as SVGEGT. Trimming removed 2 bases at V and 1 base at J, with 5 bases between. The CDR3 sequence is 13 residues long. The CDR3 reads CASSYGAQETQYF. The CDR3 DNA reads as TGTGCCAGCAGTTACGGGGCCCAAGAGACCCAGTACTTC.

This clonotype appeared many times. An end of the junction differs from the germline gene, which may be a read error. The chain carries TRBV7-6 and TRBJ1-6, with 10 positions matching TRBD1. CDR3 length: 16 amino acids. Germline CDR1 and CDR2: SGHVS and FNYEAQ. The DNA of the CDR3 is TGTGCCAGCAGCTTAGAAAAGGGACAGGGGAGTTCACCCCTCAACTTT. Translation: CASSLEKGQGSSPLNF.

This clonotype has more than one count but fewer than ten. V usage is TRBV12-3 or TRBV12-4 and J usage is TRBJ2-1; TRBD1 matches at 7 bases. Germline trimming cut 8 bases from V and 1 base from J; bases unmatched to any gene: 8. This CDR3 contains 15 residues. The CDR3 is CASRASGGSYNEQFF. In DNA form, the CDR3 reads TGTGCCAGCCGAGCCTCAGGGGGATCCTACAATGAGCAGTTCTTC.

In this sample, this clonotype turned up many times. The chain joins TRBV5-1 to TRBJ1-2, with D tentatively TRBD1 (5 bases). There are 15 residues in the CDR3. Per the germline V gene, CDR1 is SGHRS and CDR2 is YFSETQ. The V and J ends lost 4 bases and 4 bases respectively, with 17 bases between them. The CDR3 sequence: CASSEDRDWPYGYTF. The CDR3 nucleotides are TGCGCCAGCAGCGAAGACCGGGACTGGCCCTATGGCTACACCTTC.

Concerning this clonotype itself: This could be a read error, since a much larger clone is one nucleotide away. This is likely a read error, given that the CDR3 carries no conserved phenylalanine or tryptophan at its end. The CDR3 region is CASSLGVPTDTQYY. CDR3 nucleotides: TGTGCCAGCAGTTTGGGGGTACCCACAGATACGCAGTATTAT. V and J are TRBV27 and TRBJ2-3; tentatively, D is TRBD1 or TRBD2 (5 bases each). Germline CDR1 is MNHEY and CDR2 is SMNVEV (reference sequence). Trimming cost V 3 bases and J 2 bases, with 9 bases left between them. The CDR3 sequence is 14 residues long.

This clonotype was counted at least ten times. V is TRBV20-1 and J is TRBJ1-1; no firm D call. Trimming removed 4 bases from V and 2 bases from J, with 14 bases in between. CDR3 size: 14 residues. The germline V gene has CDR1 DFQATT and CDR2 SNEGSKA (reference sequence). Here the CDR3 reads CSAKRISGNTEAFF. CDR3 nucleotides: TGCAGTGCTAAGCGTATATCCGGTAACACTGAAGCTTTCTTT.

At least ten counts were recorded for this clonotype. V and J are TRBV5-1 and TRBJ2-1; D may be TRBD2 (5 bases). Trimming stripped 0 bases from V and 3 bases from J, with 7 bases between. The CDR3 has 14 amino acids. CDR1 is SGHRS and CDR2 is YFSETQ in the germline V gene. CDR3 DNA: TGCGCCAGCAGCTTGGCCGGGGTCTACAATGAGCAGTTCTTC. Its translation is CASSLAGVYNEQFF.

The table lists this clonotype with many counts. The V and J genes are TRBV11-1 and TRBJ2-2; possibly TRBD1 for D (5 bases). Trimming left V 5 bases short and J 1 base short, with 8 bases between. Per the germline V gene, CDR1 is SGHAT and CDR2 is FQDESV (reference sequence). CDR3 length: 14 amino acids. CDR3 loop: CASSKTGNTGELFF. The CDR3 DNA follows: TGTGCCAGCAGCAAAACAGGGAACACCGGGGAGCTGTTTTTT.